This TCR beta chain was recorded in a study of T cells after yellow fever vaccination. Study context: Preparation of fractions with low cell numbers was performed using SMART-Seq v4 Ultra Low Input. Study results and caveats: The appearance of a small share of clonotypes in both CD4 and CD8 compartments was observed.

TCRdb re-called the 5' RACE reads with MiXCR, one entry per CDR3 protein. The table lists about 320,000 distinct CDR3 sequences, about 10% of them singletons. The CDR3 totals 14 residues. The germline gives CDR1 GTSNPN, CDR2 SVGIG (reference sequence). Germline trimming cut 3 bases from V and 15 bases from J; bases unmatched to any gene: 13. In regard to this clonotype: Its antigen is currently unknown.

The specimen comprised CD4+ T cells sorted from PBMCs, sampled 45 days after the yellow fever booster vaccination. The source of this sequence is a young man who received the YFV17D yellow fever vaccine. V usage is TRBV30 and J usage is TRBJ1-4; TRBD1 aligns across 10 bases. The CDR3 nucleotides read TGTGCCTGGAGCCTAAGGACAGGGGGGAGCCGGGTGTTTTTT. It codes for CAWSLRTGGSRVFF.